This T cell receptor beta chain was identified in a study of blood T cell repertoires in COVID-19 (dated by TCRdb to the early 2020s). Regarding the study in general: The collaborator samples originated in the United States, Italy and Spain and spanned the acute and convalescent phases of COVID-19. The prospective study material was composed of cDNA or gDNA derived from T cells, B-cell-depleted T cells, or PBMCs. Subjects who had been exposed to COVID-19, were actively infected with it, or had recovered from it provided the deeply sampled blood TCRbeta repertoires that made up the dataset. The repertoires were released in a freely available public database intended as a resource for research on the immune response to SARS-CoV-2. The samples were drawn from two sources: the first 160 participants of the ongoing ImmuneRACE study, and 1,254 subjects contributed by 6 global collaborators. The sample metadata nearly always contained a de-identified subject ID, COVID-19 status, age in years and sex. Where available, HLA class I and class II types were taken from metadata supplied by the sample provider and were not determined by assay-based typing. What the study reported, not specific to this receptor: The quantity of clinical and demographic metadata differed by source and by participant and was supplied without curation.

The immunoSEQ Assay, a bias-controlled multiplex PCR, was used to amplify TCRbeta CDR3 regions from genomic DNA. The study's processing was this. Nucleated cell counts per sample were estimated from amplification of reference gene primers within the assay. Sequence reads were collapsed and filtered to measure the absolute abundance of every unique TCRbeta CDR3 rearrangement. For each sample, productive Simpson clonality was calculated by taking the square root of Simpson's diversity index across productive rearrangements. TCRdb retrieved this table from immuneACCESS and kept in-frame rearrangements only. Not all clones are present; in checked studies, unresolved V genes account for under half, and no reason is known for the remainder. D and trimming were read from the DNA, whereas the V and J calls and clone size are those reported in that table. This sample is represented by 250,000 to 300,000 clones; approximately 90% of them were singletons. 6% to 8% of the sample is taken by the ten largest.

As for this clone: What this receptor recognizes is not known. Nothing much larger sits one base from this clone, and base qualities are not available.

At one collaborating source in Seattle, patients were enrolled during active infection and were followed longitudinally through the course of disease. Whole blood was collected in K2EDTA tubes by collaborating institutions according to the institutions' own protocols. For TCRbeta analysis, collaborator samples were shipped as frozen whole blood, as isolated PBMCs, or as DNA extracted from either sample type. The germline V and J ends show losses of 2 bases and 4 bases respectively, and no gene match explains 3 bases of the junction. From cysteine to phenylalanine, the CDR3 is 15 amino acids long. Solely the CDR3 DNA is kept, with 45 bases framed from the first base. Looking up the germline V gene yields CDR1 SGHTA and CDR2 FQGTGA.

The sequence was obtained from a woman in her 50s with COVID-19, enrolled during active disease. Recombination joined TRBV7-3 with TRBJ2-2, and 8 junctional nucleotides match TRBD1. Input material: peripheral blood. The CDR3 protein: CASSLGGTGTGELFF. The base sequence is TGTGCCAGCAGCTTAGGAGGGACAGGCACCGGGGAGCTGTTTTTT.